Listed below are T cell receptor beta chains from one sample, sequenced in a study of shared clonotypes between healthy human individuals. Repertoires were generated with immunoSEQ multiplex PCR, while TCRdb's copy carries only in-frame clones and drops some. The sample consists of about 820,000 clones, about 91% of them appearing once. Source material: naive CD8+ T cells sorted from blood. Receptors originate from a man under 40 in good health. Each CDR3 is given with its conserved first and last residue. D genes are given only for firm matches. Size is stated for part of the rows, as once, few or many counts, or as a class when the clone is expanded.

NA TRBJ1-2 NA TRBV9 CASSDDETNYGYTF TGTGCCAGCAGCGACGACGAAACTAACTATGGCTACACCTTC
NA TRBJ2-5 NA TRBV7-9 CASSPSSGIQETQYF TGTGCCAGCAGCCCGTCTTCCGGGATCCAAGAGACCCAGTACTTC
NA TRBJ2-3 NA TRBV11-2 CASSWEWLPQDTQYF TGTGCCAGCAGCTGGGAGTGGCTCCCTCAGGATACGCAGTATTTT
NA TRBJ1-2 NA TRBV5-4 CASSLEAGEDYGYTF TGTGCCAGCAGCTTGGAGGCAGGGGAGGACTATGGCTACACCTTC
NA TRBJ2-7 NA TRBV13 CASSPSALPTEQYF TGTGCCAGCAGCCCCAGCGCCCTCCCGACCGAGCAGTACTTC
NA TRBJ1-4 NA TRBV6-5 CASSTTGNNEKLFF TGTGCCAGCAGTACAACAGGGAACAATGAAAAACTGTTTTTT
NA TRBJ1-1 NA TRBV6-1 CATERDAFF TGTGCCACTGAGAGGGATGCTTTCTTT
NA TRBJ2-7 TRBD1 TRBV4-1 CASSQEPAGQAFYEQYF TGCGCCAGCAGCCAAGAGCCCGCGGGACAGGCTTTCTACGAGCAGTACTTC
NA TRBJ1-4 NA TRBV4-1 CASSPRGTQNEKLFF TGCGCCAGCAGCCCGCGGGGAACACAAAATGAAAAACTGTTTTTT
NA TRBJ1-2 NA TRBV7-9 CASSALDFQSNYGYTF TGTGCCAGCAGCGCACTGGACTTCCAGTCTAACTATGGCTACACCTTC
once TRBJ2-1 TRBD2 TRBV27 CASSFYPAGEDNEQFF TGTGCCAGCAGTTTTTATCCAGCGGGGGAGGACAATGAGCAGTTCTTC
NA TRBJ1-2 NA TRBV9 CASRDNYGYTF TGTGCCAGCCGGGATAACTATGGCTACACCTTC
NA TRBJ2-5 NA TRBV4-1 CASSQGLGQETQYF TGCGCCAGCAGCCAAGGGCTCGGGCAAGAGACCCAGTACTTC
NA TRBJ1-1 NA TRBV15 CATSRDGGYGDTEAFF TGTGCCACCAGCAGAGACGGAGGGTACGGGGACACTGAAGCTTTCTTT
NA TRBJ2-3 TRBD2 TRBV13 CASSDSGTSGRMDAQYF TGTGCCAGCAGCGATTCCGGGACTAGCGGGAGAATGGATGCGCAGTATTTT
NA TRBJ2-7 TRBD2 TRBV27 CASSSFSYPLAGVGYEQYF TGTGCCAGCAGTTCTTTTTCCTATCCTTTAGCGGGAGTAGGCTACGAGCAGTACTTC
NA TRBJ2-7 NA TRBV27 CASSEWIPGPSYEQYF TGTGCCAGCAGTGAGTGGATTCCGGGACCGTCCTACGAGCAGTACTTC
NA TRBJ2-1 TRBD2 TRBV2 CASKYKRDYYNEQFF TGTGCCAGCAAATACAAGCGGGATTACTACAATGAGCAGTTCTTC
NA TRBJ2-7 NA TRBV10-3 CAISESVYGEQYF TGTGCCATCAGTGAGTCGGTCTACGGCGAGCAGTACTTC
NA TRBJ2-5 NA TRBV27 CASSSRAQETQYF TGTGCCAGCAGTTCCCGGGCGCAAGAGACCCAGTACTTC
NA TRBJ2-1 NA TRBV4-3 CASSQDRAYNEQFF TGCGCCAGCAGCCAAGATAGGGCTTACAATGAGCAGTTCTTC
NA TRBJ2-1 TRBD2 TRBV7-9 CASSLGTSGTDYNEQFF TGTGCCAGCAGCCTAGGGACTAGCGGGACGGACTACAATGAGCAGTTCTTC
NA TRBJ2-1 TRBD2 TRBV11-2 CASSLDPSGLGLAAEQFF TGTGCCAGCAGCTTAGATCCGTCTGGACTAGGATTGGCCGCTGAGCAGTTCTTC
NA TRBJ2-7 TRBD2 TRBV5-1 CASTWTSGSYEQYF TGCGCCAGCACCTGGACTAGCGGTTCCTACGAGCAGTACTTC
NA TRBJ2-1 TRBD2 TRBV10-1 CASSDSRENDEQFF TGCGCCAGCAGTGACTCGCGGGAGAACGATGAGCAGTTCTTC